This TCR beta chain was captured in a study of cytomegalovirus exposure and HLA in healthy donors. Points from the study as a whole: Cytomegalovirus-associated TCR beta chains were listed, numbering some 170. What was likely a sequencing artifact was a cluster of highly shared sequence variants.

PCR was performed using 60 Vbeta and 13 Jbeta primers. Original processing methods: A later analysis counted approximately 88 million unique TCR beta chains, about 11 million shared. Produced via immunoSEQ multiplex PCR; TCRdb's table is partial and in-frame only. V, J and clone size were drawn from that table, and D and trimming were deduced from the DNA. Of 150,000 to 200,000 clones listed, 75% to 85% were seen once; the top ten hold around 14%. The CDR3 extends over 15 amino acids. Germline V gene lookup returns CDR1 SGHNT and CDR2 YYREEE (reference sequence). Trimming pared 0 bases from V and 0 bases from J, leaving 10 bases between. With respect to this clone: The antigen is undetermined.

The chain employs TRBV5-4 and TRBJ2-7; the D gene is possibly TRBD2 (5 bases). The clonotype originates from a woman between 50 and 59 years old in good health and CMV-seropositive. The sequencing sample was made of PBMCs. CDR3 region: CASSLVLGSSYEQYF. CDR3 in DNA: TGTGCCAGCAGCTTGGTTTTAGGGAGCTCCTACGAGCAGTACTTC.